One and the same sample provided the 5 T cell receptor beta chains below, sequenced in a study of blood T cell repertoires in COVID-19. This table comes from immunoSEQ multiplex PCR, and its TCRdb copy is limited to in-frame clones, with some not included. The table records about 250,000 clones, about 88% of them present only once. Sequencing input: PBMCs or T cells enriched from blood (not recorded which). Source of these receptors: a woman in her 50s who had recovered from COVID-19.

The V call is TRBV27, the J call TRBJ2-7; the match to TRBD1 covers 7 bases. J gave up 7 bases and V 4 bases, and 16 bases lay outside the gene matches. Germline-derived CDR1 and CDR2 are MNHEY and SMNVEV (reference sequence). The CDR3 is 16 residues long. The CDR3 spells CASSSSRDRVFGEQYF. DNA for the CDR3: TGTGCCAGCAGTTCCAGCCGGGACAGAGTCTTCGGGGAGCAGTACTTC.

The sample holds a few counts of this clone. An end of the junction does not agree with germline; a read error may underlie this. The chain joins TRBV7-2 to TRBJ2-7; D unclear. The CDR3 length is 13 residues. Germline-derived CDR1 and CDR2 are SGHTA and FQGNSA. CDR3: CASTLRMEYEQYF. The CDR3 nucleotides are TGTGCCAGCACCTTAAGGATGGAGTACGAGCAGTACTTC. Filled out from reference TRBV7-2 and TRBJ2-7, the complete variable domain reads GAGVSQSPSNKVTEKGKDVELRCDPISGHTALYWYRQSLGQGLEFLIYFQGNSAPDKSGLPSDRFSAERTGGSVSTLTIQRTQQEDSAVYLCASTLRMEYEQYFGPGTRLTVT.

J is TRBJ1-5 and V is TRBV27; D remains unclear. Germline assignment: CDR1 MNHEY and CDR2 SMNVEV (reference sequence). With 6 bases removed from V and 10 bases from J, the gap between germline ends came to 13 bases. CDR3 length: 12 amino acids. The CDR3 DNA follows: TGTGCCAGCAGAAATTCCGAGGGTCCCCAGCATTTT. Protein: CASRNSEGPQHF.

The genes are TRBV3-1 (or the pseudogene TRBV3-2) and TRBJ1-4; tentatively, D is TRBD1 (5 bases). The germline V gene encodes CDR1 LGHDT and CDR2 YNNKEL (reference sequence). The CDR3 has 12 residues. V dropped 4 bases and J dropped 8 bases, with 8 bases sitting between them. This CDR3 reads CASSRTREKLFF. DNA for the CDR3: TGTGCCAGCAGCCGGACAAGGGAAAAACTGTTTTTT.

This rearrangement joins TRBV27 to TRBJ1-5; TRBD1 might be the D (5 bases). Germline-derived CDR1 and CDR2 are MNHEY and SMNVEV (reference sequence). Trimming cost V 2 bases and J 1 base, with 9 bases left between them. The CDR3 extends over 15 amino acids. CDR3 bases: TGTGCCAGCAGTTTAGGGGGGAGCAGCAATCAGCCCCAGCATTTT. Translation gives CASSLGGSSNQPQHF.